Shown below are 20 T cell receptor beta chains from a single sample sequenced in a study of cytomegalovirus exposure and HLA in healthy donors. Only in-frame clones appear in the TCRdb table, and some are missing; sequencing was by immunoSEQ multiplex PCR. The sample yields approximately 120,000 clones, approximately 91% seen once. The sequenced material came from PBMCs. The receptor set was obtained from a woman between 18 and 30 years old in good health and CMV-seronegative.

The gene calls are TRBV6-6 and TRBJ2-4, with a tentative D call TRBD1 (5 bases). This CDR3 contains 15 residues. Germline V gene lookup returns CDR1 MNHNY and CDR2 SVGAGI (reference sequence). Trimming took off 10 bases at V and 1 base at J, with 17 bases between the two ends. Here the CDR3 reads CATVRATVAKNIQYF. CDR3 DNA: TGTGCCACGGTCAGGGCTACGGTTGCCAAAAACATTCAGTACTTC.

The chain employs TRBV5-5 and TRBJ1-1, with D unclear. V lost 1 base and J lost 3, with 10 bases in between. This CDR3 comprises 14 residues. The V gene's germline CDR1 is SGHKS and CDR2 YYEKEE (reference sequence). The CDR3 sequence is CASSLLAMDTEAFF. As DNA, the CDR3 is TGTGCCAGCAGCTTGCTAGCGATGGACACTGAAGCTTTCTTT.

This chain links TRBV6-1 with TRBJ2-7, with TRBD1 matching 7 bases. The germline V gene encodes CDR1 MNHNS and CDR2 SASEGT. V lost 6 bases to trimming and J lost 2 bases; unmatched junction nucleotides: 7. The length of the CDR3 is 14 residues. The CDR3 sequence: CASRGYGQAYEQYF. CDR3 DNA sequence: TGTGCCAGCAGGGGGTACGGACAGGCCTACGAGCAGTACTTC.

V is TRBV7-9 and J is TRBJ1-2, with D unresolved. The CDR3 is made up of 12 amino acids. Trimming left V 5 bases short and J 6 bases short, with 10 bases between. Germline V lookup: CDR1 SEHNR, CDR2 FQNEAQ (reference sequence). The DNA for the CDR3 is TGTGCCAGCAGCCTGCACGGGGATGGCTACACCTTC. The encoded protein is CASSLHGDGYTF.

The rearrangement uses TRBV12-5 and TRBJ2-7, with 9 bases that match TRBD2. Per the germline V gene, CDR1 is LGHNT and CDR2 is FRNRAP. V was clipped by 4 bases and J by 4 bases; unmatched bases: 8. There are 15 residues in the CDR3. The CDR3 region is CASGSPAGGLYEQYF. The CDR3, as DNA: TGTGCTAGTGGTTCCCCAGCGGGAGGTCTATACGAGCAGTACTTC.

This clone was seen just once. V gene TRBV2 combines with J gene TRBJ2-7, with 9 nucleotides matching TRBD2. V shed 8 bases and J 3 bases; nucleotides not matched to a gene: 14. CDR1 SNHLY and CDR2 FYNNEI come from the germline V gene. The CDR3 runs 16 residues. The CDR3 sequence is CASRSLAGKAGYEQYF. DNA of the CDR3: TGTGCCAGCCGCAGCCTAGCGGGAAAAGCAGGCTACGAGCAGTACTTC.

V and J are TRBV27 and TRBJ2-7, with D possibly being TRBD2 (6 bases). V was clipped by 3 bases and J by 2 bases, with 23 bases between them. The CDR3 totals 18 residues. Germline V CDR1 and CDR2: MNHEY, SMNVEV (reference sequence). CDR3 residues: CASSLMGFEEGPTYEQYF. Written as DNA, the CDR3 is TGTGCCAGCAGTTTGATGGGGTTCGAGGAGGGTCCGACCTACGAGCAGTACTTC.

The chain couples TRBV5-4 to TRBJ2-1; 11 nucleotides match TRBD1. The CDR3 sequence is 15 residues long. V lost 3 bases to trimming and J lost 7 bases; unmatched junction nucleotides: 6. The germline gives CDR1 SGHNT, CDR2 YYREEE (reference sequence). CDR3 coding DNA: TGTGCCAGCAGCTCCGGGACAGGGGGTCTGAATGAGCAGTTCTTC. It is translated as CASSSGTGGLNEQFF.

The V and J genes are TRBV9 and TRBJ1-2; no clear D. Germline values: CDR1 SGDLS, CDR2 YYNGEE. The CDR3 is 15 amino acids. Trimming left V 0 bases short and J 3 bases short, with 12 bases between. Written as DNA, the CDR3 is TGTGCCAGCAGCGTAGGTGGCACCCTTTACTATGGCTACACCTTC. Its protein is CASSVGGTLYYGYTF.

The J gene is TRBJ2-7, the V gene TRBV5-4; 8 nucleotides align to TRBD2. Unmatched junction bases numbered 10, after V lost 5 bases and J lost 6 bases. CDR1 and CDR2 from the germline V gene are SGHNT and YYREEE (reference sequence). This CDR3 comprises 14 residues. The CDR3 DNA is TGTGCCAGCAGGTTAGCGGGGTCCTCCCGCGAGCAGTACTTC. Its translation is CASRLAGSSREQYF.

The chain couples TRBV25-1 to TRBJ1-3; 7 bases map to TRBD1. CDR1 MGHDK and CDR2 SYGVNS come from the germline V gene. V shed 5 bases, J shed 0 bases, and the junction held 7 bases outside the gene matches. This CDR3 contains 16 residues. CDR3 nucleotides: TGTGCCAGCAGTCACTGGACAGGACCCTCTGGAAACACCATATATTTT. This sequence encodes CASSHWTGPSGNTIYF.

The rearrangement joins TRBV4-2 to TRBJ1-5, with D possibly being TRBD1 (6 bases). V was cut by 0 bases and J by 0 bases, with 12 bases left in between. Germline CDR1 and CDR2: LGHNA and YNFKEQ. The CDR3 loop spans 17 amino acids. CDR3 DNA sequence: TGTGCCAGCAGCCAAGATCCAGGGGAGTATAGCAATCAGCCCCAGCATTTT. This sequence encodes CASSQDPGEYSNQPQHF.

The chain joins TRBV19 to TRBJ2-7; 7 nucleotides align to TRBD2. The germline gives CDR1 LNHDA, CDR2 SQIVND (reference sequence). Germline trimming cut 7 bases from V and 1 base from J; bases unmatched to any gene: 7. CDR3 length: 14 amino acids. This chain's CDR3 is CASNQRDGSYEQYF. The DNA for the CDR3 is TGTGCCAGTAACCAGCGGGATGGGTCCTACGAGCAGTACTTC.

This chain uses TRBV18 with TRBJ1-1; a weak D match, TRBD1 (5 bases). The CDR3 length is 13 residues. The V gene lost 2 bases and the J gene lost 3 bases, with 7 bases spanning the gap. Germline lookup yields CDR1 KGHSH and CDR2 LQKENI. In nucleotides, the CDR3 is TGTGCCAGCTCACCAGCCAGGGACACTGAAGCTTTCTTT. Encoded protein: CASSPARDTEAFF.

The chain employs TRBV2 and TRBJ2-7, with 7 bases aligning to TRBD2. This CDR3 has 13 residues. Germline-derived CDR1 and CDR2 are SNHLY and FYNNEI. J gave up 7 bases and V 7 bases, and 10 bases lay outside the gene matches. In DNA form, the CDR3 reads TGTGCCAGCACCGGGACTACCACCGGAGAGCAGTACTTC. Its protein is CASTGTTTGEQYF.

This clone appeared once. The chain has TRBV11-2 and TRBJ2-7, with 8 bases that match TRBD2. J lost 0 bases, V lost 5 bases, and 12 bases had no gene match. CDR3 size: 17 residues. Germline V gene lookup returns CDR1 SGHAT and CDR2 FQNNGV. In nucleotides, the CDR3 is TGTGCCAGCAGCAAGAGAGGGACGGGGGGGACCTCCTACGAGCAGTACTTC. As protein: CASSKRGTGGTSYEQYF.

The CDR3 sequence: CASTPQGKENEAFF. The CDR3 DNA reads TGTGCCAGCACCCCCCAGGGGAAGGAGAATGAAGCTTTCTTT. The chain is built from TRBV6-5 and TRBJ1-1; possible D gene TRBD1, 6 bases. Germline loops: CDR1 MNHEY, CDR2 SVGAGI. The CDR3 loop spans 14 amino acids. The ends were cut back, 7 bases at V and 7 bases at J, with 19 bases in the middle.

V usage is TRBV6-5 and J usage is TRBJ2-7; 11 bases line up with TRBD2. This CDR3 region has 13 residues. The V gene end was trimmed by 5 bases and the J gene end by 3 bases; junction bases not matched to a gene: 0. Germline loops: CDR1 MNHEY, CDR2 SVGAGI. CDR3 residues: CASSGTSGYEQYF. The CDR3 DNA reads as TGTGCCAGCAGTGGGACTAGCGGCTACGAGCAGTACTTC.

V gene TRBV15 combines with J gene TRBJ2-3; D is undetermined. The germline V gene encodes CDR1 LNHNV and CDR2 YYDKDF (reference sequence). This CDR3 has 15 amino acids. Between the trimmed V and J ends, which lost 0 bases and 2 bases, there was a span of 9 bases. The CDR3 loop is CATSRDISSTDTQYF. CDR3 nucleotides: TGTGCCACCAGCAGAGATATAAGCTCCACAGATACGCAGTATTTT.

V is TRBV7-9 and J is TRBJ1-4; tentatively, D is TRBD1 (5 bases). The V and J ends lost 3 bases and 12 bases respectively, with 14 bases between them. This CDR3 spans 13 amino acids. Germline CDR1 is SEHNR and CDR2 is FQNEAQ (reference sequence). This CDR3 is CASSFGGGRELFF. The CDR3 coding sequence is TGTGCCAGCAGCTTCGGCGGGGGACGGGAACTGTTTTTT.